This T cell receptor beta chain was retrieved from a study of CD8 T cells in ankylosing spondylitis. Points on this clonotype: Its specificity is unknown.

Quantitative 5'-RACE with molecular barcodes generated TCR beta libraries. TCRdb passed the 5' RACE reads through MiXCR, listing each CDR3 protein once. The top ten clones hold under 20% of a sample with about 700,000 distinct CDR3 sequences, under 20% of them seen once. Points from the study as a whole: Prior work had noted some motif variants in reactive arthritis blood and synovial fluid. The authors reported significant enrichment of disease-linked clones in matched ankylosing spondylitis synovial fluid. Seemingly distinctive of ankylosing spondylitis blood was a TCR beta motif formed by eight highly homologous variants.

Trimming left V 1 base short and J 2 bases short, with 12 bases between. CDR1 is DFQATT and CDR2 is SNEGSKA in the germline V gene (reference sequence). The CDR3 length is 15 residues. The sequenced sample was blood, either unsorted or a sorted T cell fraction (not recorded which). The V call is TRBV20-1, the J call TRBJ1-5; TRBD1 might be the D (6 bases). The TCR comes from a male donor with ankylosing spondylitis. The CDR3 nucleotides are TGCAGTGCTAGAGTGGGGGCGTCAGGCAATCAGCCCCAGCATTTT. Translating gives CSARVGASGNQPQHF.